These 15 T cell receptor beta chains originate from one sample sequenced in a study of CD8 T cells in Susac syndrome. After extraction with the RNeasy kit, roughly 0.5 to 1 ug of the RNA was reverse transcribed using random hexamers. One entry per CDR3 protein results from TCRdb running MiXCR on the immunoSEQ multiplex PCR reads. The sample contains 200,000 to 250,000 distinct CDR3 sequences, around 95% of which appear only once. Specimen: CD4+ T cells from PBMCs. These TCRs come from a human donor with multiple sclerosis.

The chain carries TRBV29-1 and TRBJ1-1; D call uncertain. The germline V and J ends were trimmed by 5 bases and 3 bases, with 4 bases remaining between them. The CDR3 consists of 10 residues. CDR1 and CDR2 (germline): SQVTM, ANQGSEA. The CDR3, as DNA: TGCAGCGTTAAGGACACTGAAGCTTTCTTT. Translation gives CSVKDTEAFF.

V gene TRBV25-1 combines with J gene TRBJ2-6, with TRBD1 matching over 7 bases. Germline CDR1 and CDR2: MGHDK and SYGVNS. J was trimmed by 0 bases and V by 4 bases; bases with no gene match: 3. This CDR3 comprises 16 residues. In DNA form, the CDR3 reads TGTGCCAGCAGTGCACGGACAGGCTCTGGGGCCAACGTCCTGACTTTC. This sequence encodes CASSARTGSGANVLTF. The variable domain in full, completed from reference TRBV25-1 and TRBJ2-6, reads EADIYQTPRYLVIGTGKKITLECSQTMGHDKMYWYQQDPGMELHLIHYSYGVNSTEKGDLSSESTVSRIRTEHFPLTLESARPSHTSQYLCASSARTGSGANVLTFGAGSRLTVL.

This chain connects TRBV5-1 to TRBJ1-1, with D possibly TRBD1 on 6 matching bases. This CDR3 region has 15 residues. From germline, CDR1 is SGHRS and CDR2 YFSETQ. V lost 0 bases and J lost 5, with 14 bases in between. The CDR3 reads CASSLEWGLGTEAFF. CDR3 coding DNA: TGCGCCAGCAGCTTGGAGTGGGGGCTGGGGACTGAAGCTTTCTTT.

J is TRBJ2-5 and V is TRBV5-4; 11 nucleotides align to TRBD2. CDR1 and CDR2 from the germline V gene are SGHNT and YYREEE (reference sequence). V lost 2 bases to trimming and J lost 4 bases; unmatched junction nucleotides: 1. There are 14 residues in the CDR3. The CDR3 DNA is TGTGCCAGCAGCTTTAGCGGGGGGGTAGAGACCCAGTACTTC. It is translated as CASSFSGGVETQYF. The variable domain in full, completed from reference TRBV5-4 and TRBJ2-5, reads ETGVTQSPTHLIKTRGQQVTLRCSSQSGHNTVSWYQQALGQGPQFIFQYYREEENGRGNFPPRFSGLQFPNYSSELNVNALELDDSALYLCASSFSGGVETQYFGPGTRLLVL.

The rearrangement links TRBV7-9 to TRBJ1-5; D not certain. V lost 1 base and J lost 5, with 9 bases in between. The CDR3 runs to 14 residues. Germline CDR1 SEHNR, CDR2 FQNEAQ (reference sequence). The CDR3 DNA sequence: TGTGCCAGCAGCTTAGGAGCCAGCCATCAGCCCCAGCATTTT. It specifies CASSLGASHQPQHF. Full variable domain (rest looked up from reference TRBV7-9 and TRBJ1-5): DTGVSQNPRHKITKRGQNVTFRCDPISEHNRLYWYRQTLGQGPEFLTYFQNEAQLEKSRLLSDRFSAERPKGSFSTLEIQRTEQGDSAMYLCASSLGASHQPQHFGDGTRLSIL.

The rearrangement uses TRBV7-9 and TRBJ2-2; D is unresolved. CDR3 length equals 13 residues. Trimming stripped 1 base from V and 4 bases from J, with 4 bases between. Germline-derived CDR1 and CDR2 are SEHNR and FQNEAQ (reference sequence). CDR3 in amino acids: CASSLEGTGELFF. Written as DNA, the CDR3 is TGTGCCAGCAGCTTAGAGGGCACCGGGGAGCTGTTTTTT. The full variable domain, completed using reference TRBV7-9 and TRBJ2-2, is DTGVSQNPRHKITKRGQNVTFRCDPISEHNRLYWYRQTLGQGPEFLTYFQNEAQLEKSRLLSDRFSAERPKGSFSTLEIQRTEQGDSAMYLCASSLEGTGELFFGEGSRLTVL.

This chain links TRBV12-3 or TRBV12-4 with TRBJ1-5; D call uncertain. The CDR3 totals 14 residues. Trimming removed 4 bases at V and 9 bases at J, with 16 bases between. The CDR3 protein is CASSSSQVAGPQHF. CDR3 nucleotide sequence: TGTGCCAGCAGTTCCTCCCAGGTTGCGGGGCCCCAGCATTTT.

V usage is TRBV20-1 and J usage is TRBJ2-5; weak D call: TRBD2 (5 bases). V gave up 1 base and J gave up 5 bases, with 11 bases separating them. Germline V gene sequence: CDR1 DFQATT, CDR2 SNEGSKA (reference sequence). The CDR3 extends over 13 amino acids. CDR3: CSARVLAAETQYF. In nucleotides, the CDR3 is TGCAGTGCTAGAGTTCTAGCCGCGGAGACCCAGTACTTC.

The rearrangement joins TRBV6-2 or TRBV6-3 to TRBJ1-5; a weak D match, TRBD1 (5 bases). The V and J ends lost 6 bases and 10 bases respectively, with 19 bases between them. The CDR3 totals 14 residues. Germline CDR1 MNHEY, CDR2 SVGEGT. The CDR3 DNA reads as TGTGCCAGCAGGACCGGGACGGTAATCAGCCCCCAGCATTTT. Its protein is CASRTGTVISPQHF.

V usage is TRBV3-1 and J usage is TRBJ2-5; 11 nucleotides align to TRBD2. Germline V gene data show CDR1 as LGHDT and CDR2 as YNNKEL (reference sequence). With V trimmed by 2 bases and J by 0 bases, 8 bases remained unmatched. CDR3 size: 18 residues. CDR3 sequence (DNA): TGTGCCAGCAGCCAAAGTTATAGCGGGGGGGTGTACCAAGAGACCCAGTACTTC. Amino acids: CASSQSYSGGVYQETQYF.

This clonotype has a single count. The chain uses TRBV15 and TRBJ1-2; 7 nucleotides agree with TRBD1. The V gene end was trimmed by 4 bases and the J gene end by 4 bases; junction bases not matched to a gene: 6. Germline V gives CDR1 LNHNV, CDR2 YYDKDF (reference sequence). The CDR3 has 14 amino acids. This CDR3 reads CATSMGTEFYGYTF. As DNA, the CDR3 is TGTGCCACCAGCATGGGGACAGAGTTCTATGGCTACACCTTC.

The V gene is TRBV28, the J gene TRBJ2-7, with 7 bases matching TRBD1. Trimming removed 4 bases from V and 3 bases from J; junction bases left unmatched: 3. The germline gives CDR1 MDHEN, CDR2 SYDVKM. The CDR3 is 13 amino acids. In DNA form, the CDR3 reads TGTGCCAGCAGTTCGGGACAGAGCTACGAGCAGTACTTC. Encoded protein: CASSSGQSYEQYF.

The CDR3 spells CASSRSGDGYTF. The CDR3 nucleotides are TGTGCCAGCAGCCGGAGCGGTGATGGCTACACCTTC. The chain carries TRBV6-5 and TRBJ1-2; no definite D call. V was shortened by 6 bases and J by 6 bases, with 11 bases between the two germline ends. This CDR3 contains 12 residues. CDR1 MNHEY and CDR2 SVGAGI come from the germline V gene.

The chain joins TRBV3-1 to TRBJ2-3; D is perhaps TRBD2 (6 bases). Germline V CDR1 and CDR2: LGHDT, YNNKEL (reference sequence). Trimming left V 0 bases short and J 2 bases short, with 15 bases between. CDR3 length: 17 amino acids. The CDR3 DNA reads TGTGCCAGCAGCCAAGAGGCGGGACGGACGTACACAGATACGCAGTATTTT. The encoded protein is CASSQEAGRTYTDTQYF.

The V and J genes are TRBV12-3 or TRBV12-4 and TRBJ2-1; D not certain. Trimming stripped 3 bases from V and 10 bases from J, with 7 bases between. There are 11 residues in the CDR3. The CDR3 is CASSLKWEQFF. In DNA form, the CDR3 reads TGTGCCAGCAGTTTGAAGTGGGAGCAGTTCTTC.